This T cell receptor (beta chain) originates from a study of CD8 T cells in ankylosing spondylitis. Study findings and constraints: Disease-linked clones were reportedly significantly enriched in matched ankylosing spondylitis synovial fluid. Disease-linked clones were found to be CD8+ and relatively rare in peripheral blood. Seemingly distinctive of ankylosing spondylitis blood was a TCR beta motif formed by eight highly homologous variants.

Quantitative 5'-RACE was performed with molecular barcodes, and it yielded the TCR beta libraries. One entry per CDR3 protein, called by TCRdb with MiXCR from the 5' RACE reads. The sample has hundreds of thousands of distinct CDR3 sequences, approximately 24% seen once. Worth noting for this clonotype: Its antigen remains unidentified.

The specimen was blood, either unsorted or a sorted T cell fraction (not recorded which). The TCR sequence derives from a male donor with ankylosing spondylitis or in good health (not recorded which).

CDR3 DNA: TGTGCCAGCAGATCCAATGGGGCCGGGGAGCTGTTTTTT. This codes for CASRSNGAGELFF. The chain is built from TRBV2 and TRBJ2-2; D is unresolved. V lost 6 bases and J lost 6, with 11 bases in between. The CDR3 has 13 residues. CDR1 and CDR2 (germline): SNHLY, FYNNEI.